This T cell receptor beta chain was sequenced in a study of blood T cell repertoires in COVID-19. Study in general: Acute and convalescent COVID-19 specimens originated in the United States, Italy and Spain.

Using immunoSEQ multiplex PCR, the repertoire was profiled, and TCRdb retains in-frame clones only, with some absent. Here the sample spans approximately 280,000 clones, over 75% being singletons. CDR3 size: 16 residues. Trimming cost V 0 bases and J 0 bases, with 9 bases left between them. Looked up from germline, CDR1 is LGHNA and CDR2 is YSLEER. This sequence was found in a man between 50 and 59 years old with active or convalescent COVID-19. The V call is TRBV4-3, the J call TRBJ1-3, with no clear D. Sequencing was done on a sample of peripheral blood. The CDR3 here is CASSQDQAGSGNTIYF. CDR3 in DNA: TGCGCCAGCAGCCAAGATCAGGCCGGCTCTGGAAACACCATATATTTT.